One T cell receptor beta chain is described in this entry. Its specificity is unknown. The data are from a study of blood T cells in healthy people across ages. Trimming took 6 bases from V and 5 from J; bases not matched to a gene: 11. This CDR3 region has 15 residues. Germline V gene data show CDR1 as DFQATT and CDR2 as SNEGSKA (reference sequence). Donors ranged from roughly 6 to 100 years old and were healthy Caucasians in Russia. Each donor supplied around 9.9 milliliters of peripheral blood. Study-wide results and limits: In older individuals, TCR beta diversity per million T cells was lower, falling roughly linearly with age.

Combining a sample-barcoded 5' primer with a J-beta primer mix, a second PCR ran for about 7 to 11 cycles. Each cDNA molecule was tagged by a template-switch adaptor that had 12 random nucleotides. A single record per CDR3 protein comes from TCRdb applying MiXCR to the 5' RACE reads. The sample yields under 2 million distinct CDR3 sequences, 30% to 40% seen once. The specimen was blood. The sequence derives from a woman in her 30s in good health. V and J are TRBV20-1 and TRBJ2-1, with 9 bases matching TRBD2. DNA of the CDR3: TGCAGTGCAGTTCTTAGCGGGGGAAGAGACAATGAGCAGTTCTTC. Its protein product is CSAVLSGGRDNEQFF.